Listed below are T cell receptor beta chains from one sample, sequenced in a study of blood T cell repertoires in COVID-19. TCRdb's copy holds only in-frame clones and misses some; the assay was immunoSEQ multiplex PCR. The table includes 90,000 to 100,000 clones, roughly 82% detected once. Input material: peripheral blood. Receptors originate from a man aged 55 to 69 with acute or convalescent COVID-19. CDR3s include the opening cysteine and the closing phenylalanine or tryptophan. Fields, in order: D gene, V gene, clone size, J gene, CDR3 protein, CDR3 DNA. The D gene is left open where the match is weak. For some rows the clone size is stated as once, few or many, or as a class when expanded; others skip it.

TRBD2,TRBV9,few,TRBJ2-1,CASSEGLAGSYNEQFF,TGTGCCAGCAGCGAGGGACTAGCGGGCTCCTACAATGAGCAGTTCTTC
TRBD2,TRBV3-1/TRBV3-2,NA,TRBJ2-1,CASSPLAGRYNEQFF,TGTGCCAGCAGCCCACTAGCGGGGCGGTACAATGAGCAGTTCTTC
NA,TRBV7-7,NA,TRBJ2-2,CASSLVPGMRSIGELFF,TGTGCCAGCAGCTTAGTTCCCGGGATGCGTTCCATCGGGGAGCTGTTTTTT
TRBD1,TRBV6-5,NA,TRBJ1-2,CASSLGDRGSGYTF,TGTGCCAGCAGCCTAGGGGACAGGGGTTCTGGCTACACCTTC
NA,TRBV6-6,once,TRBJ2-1,CASSYGRMDEQFF,TGTGCCAGCAGTTATGGCAGAATGGATGAGCAGTTCTTC
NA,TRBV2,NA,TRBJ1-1,CASRGEANTEAFF,TGTGCCAGCAGAGGGGAGGCAAACACTGAAGCTTTCTTT
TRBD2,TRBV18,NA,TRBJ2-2,CASSPRSGGNTGELFF,TGTGCCAGCTCACCACGGAGCGGGGGTAACACCGGGGAGCTGTTTTTT
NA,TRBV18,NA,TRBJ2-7,CASSLQQGKRDEQYF,TGTGCCAGCTCACTCCAACAGGGTAAAAGGGACGAGCAGTACTTC
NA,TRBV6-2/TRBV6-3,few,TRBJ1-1,CASSYGGLQGPNTEAFF,TGTGCCAGCAGTTACGGCGGCCTTCAAGGCCCAAACACTGAAGCTTTCTTT
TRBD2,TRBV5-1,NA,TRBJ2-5,CASSLGHSGGASETQYF,TGCGCCAGCAGCTTGGGTCACAGCGGGGGGGCCTCAGAGACCCAGTACTTC
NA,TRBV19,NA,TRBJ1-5,CASSLRSNQPQHF,TGTGCCAGTAGTCTGAGGAGTAATCAGCCCCAGCATTTT
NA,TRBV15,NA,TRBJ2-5,CATSSPEEGGETQYF,TGTGCCACCAGCAGCCCGGAGGAGGGAGGAGAGACCCAGTACTTC
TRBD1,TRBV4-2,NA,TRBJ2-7,CASSLQIGPGQQHYEQYF,TGTGCCAGCAGCCTCCAGATTGGACCGGGACAGCAACACTACGAGCAGTACTTC
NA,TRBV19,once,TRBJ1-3,CASSPRQGWGSGNTIYF,TGTGCCAGTAGTCCGAGGCAGGGTTGGGGCTCTGGAAACACCATATATTTT
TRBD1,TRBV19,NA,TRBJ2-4,CASSRGQGQNIQYF,TGTGCCAGTAGCCGCGGACAGGGGCAAAACATTCAGTACTTC
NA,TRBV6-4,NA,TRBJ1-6,CASSAYTGTDSPLHF,TGTGCCAGCAGTGCTTATACAGGGACGGATTCACCCCTCCACTTT
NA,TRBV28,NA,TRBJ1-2,CASGGARYGYTF,TGTGCCAGCGGAGGGGCTCGGTATGGCTACACCTTC
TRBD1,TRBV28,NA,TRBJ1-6,CASTAGTVYNSPLHF,TGTGCCAGCACCGCCGGGACAGTCTATAATTCACCCCTCCACTTT
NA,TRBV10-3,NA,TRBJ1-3,CAISDSLGRGGPGNTIYF,TGTGCCATCAGTGACTCTCTGGGTCGGGGGGGGCCTGGAAACACCATATATTTT
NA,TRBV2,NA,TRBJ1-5,CASSERSSNQPQHF,TGTGCCAGCAGTGAACGATCGAGTAATCAGCCCCAGCATTTT
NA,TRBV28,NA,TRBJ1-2,CASSGRSEAYRFGYTF,TGTGCCAGCAGTGGGCGAAGTGAGGCGTACAGGTTTGGCTACACCTTC
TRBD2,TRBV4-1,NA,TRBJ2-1,CASSQVLAGFSYNEQFF,TGCGCCAGCAGCCAAGTACTAGCGGGGTTTTCCTACAATGAGCAGTTCTTC
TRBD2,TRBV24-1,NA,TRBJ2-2,CATSDYTSGVSTANTGELFF,TGTGCCACCAGTGATTATACTAGCGGGGTTTCCACCGCGAACACCGGGGAGCTGTTTTTT
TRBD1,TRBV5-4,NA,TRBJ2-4,CASSGRDRENIQYF,TGTGCCAGCAGCGGCCGGGACAGAGAAAACATTCAGTACTTC
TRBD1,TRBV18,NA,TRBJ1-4,CASSPPGQGEREKLFF,TGTGCCAGCTCACCACCGGGACAGGGGGAAAGGGAAAAACTGTTTTTT
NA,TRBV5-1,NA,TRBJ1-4,CASSTGISEKLFF,TGCGCCAGCAGCACGGGGATATCTGAAAAACTGTTTTTT
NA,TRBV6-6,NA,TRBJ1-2,CASSYSREGFDGYTF,TGTGCCAGCAGTTACTCGAGGGAGGGGTTCGATGGCTACACCTTC
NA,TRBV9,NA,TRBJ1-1,CASSVDLRNTEAFF,TGTGCCAGCAGCGTAGATCTACGGAACACTGAAGCTTTCTTT
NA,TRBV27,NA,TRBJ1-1,CASSTNLNTEAFF,TGTGCCAGCAGTACGAACTTGAACACTGAAGCTTTCTTT